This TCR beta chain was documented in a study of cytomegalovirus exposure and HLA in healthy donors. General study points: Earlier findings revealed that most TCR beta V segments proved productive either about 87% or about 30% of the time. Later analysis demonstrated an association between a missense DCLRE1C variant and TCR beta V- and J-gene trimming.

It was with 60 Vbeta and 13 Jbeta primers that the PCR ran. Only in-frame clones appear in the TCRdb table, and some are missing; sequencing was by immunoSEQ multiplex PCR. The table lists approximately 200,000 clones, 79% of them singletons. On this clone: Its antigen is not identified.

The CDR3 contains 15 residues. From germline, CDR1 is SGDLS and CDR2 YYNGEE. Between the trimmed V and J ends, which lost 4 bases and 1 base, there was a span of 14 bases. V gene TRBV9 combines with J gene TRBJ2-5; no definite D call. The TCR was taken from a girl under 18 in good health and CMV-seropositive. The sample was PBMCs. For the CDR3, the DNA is TGTGCCAGCAGCCCAGGTCGTGGATTCCAAGAGACCCAGTACTTC. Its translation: CASSPGRGFQETQYF.